This TCR beta chain was documented in a study of CD8 T cells in Susac syndrome. The wider study: Eight or nine of the sequenced Susac syndrome patients were in remission, and more than 5 had active disease. Study-wide findings and caveats: Repertoires of Susac syndrome CD4+ T cells lacked clonal expansion.

An input of 0.5 to 1 ug of RNA was subjected to reverse transcription using random hexamers. Amplification of TCR beta CDR3 was carried out by immunoSEQ multiplex PCR, which covered 54 Vbeta and 13 Jbeta segments. From the immunoSEQ multiplex PCR reads, TCRdb called clonotypes with MiXCR, one entry per CDR3 protein. The table shows some 150,000 distinct CDR3 sequences, with approximately 95% occurring only once. As regards this clonotype: As yet, its antigen is unknown.

Germline CDR1 reads MNHNY; CDR2 reads SVGAGI (reference sequence). The V end lost 1 base, the J end lost 4 bases, and 11 bases lay between the germline ends. The CDR3 runs 15 residues. Specimen: CD4+ T cells from PBMCs. This clonotype originated in a human donor with Susac syndrome. V and J are TRBV6-6 and TRBJ1-5; possible D gene TRBD1, 5 bases. The CDR3 region is CASSYYVGGNQPQHF. In DNA form, the CDR3 reads TGTGCCAGCAGTTACTACGTGGGGGGGAATCAGCCCCAGCATTTT.